Below, 15 T cell receptor beta chains from the same sample are listed, as sequenced in a study of cytomegalovirus exposure and HLA in healthy donors. The study ran its PCR with 60 Vbeta and 13 Jbeta primers. Assay: immunoSEQ multiplex PCR; the TCRdb copy retains only in-frame clones and omits some. The table includes over 150,000 clones, less than 85% detected once. The sequencing sample was made of PBMCs. The receptor source for this set is a man aged 55 to 69 in good health and CMV-seronegative.

The gene calls are TRBV28 and TRBJ1-2, with D uncertain. From germline, CDR1 is MDHEN and CDR2 SYDVKM. Trimming shortened V by 6 bases and J by 2 bases, and 7 bases separated the two germline ends. The CDR3 has 12 residues. CDR3 amino acids: CASSTNNYGYTF. CDR3 bases: TGTGCCAGCAGCACAAACAACTATGGCTACACCTTC.

This clone was detected a few times. The V and J genes are TRBV6-4 and TRBJ2-1, with TRBD2 matching 12 bases. This CDR3 region has 16 residues. V dropped 8 bases and J dropped 9; count of bases not matched to a gene: 14. CDR1 and CDR2 from the germline V gene are MRHNA and SNTAGT. CDR3 protein: CASQTSSGGASSEQFF. CDR3 coding DNA: TGTGCCAGCCAAACTTCTAGCGGGGGGGCGTCATCTGAGCAGTTCTTC.

This clone was recorded only once. The chain employs TRBV29-1 and TRBJ1-2; D unclear. The CDR3 is made up of 13 amino acids. Trimming took off 4 bases at V and 3 bases at J, with 12 bases between the two ends. CDR1 is SQVTM and CDR2 is ANQGSEA in the germline V gene. CDR3 amino acids: CSVVTGLDYGYTF. The CDR3 region has the DNA TGCAGCGTTGTAACCGGTCTTGACTATGGCTACACCTTC. The full variable domain, its missing parts supplied by reference TRBV29-1 and TRBJ1-2, is SAVISQKPSRDICQRGTSLTIQCQVDSQVTMMFWYRQQPGQSLTLIATANQGSEATYESGFVIDKFPISRPNLTFSTLTVSNMSPEDSSIYLCSVVTGLDYGYTFGSGTRLTVV.

Remarks on this clone: A junction boundary mismatches the germline segment, possibly from a read error. The chain recombines TRBV7-9 with TRBJ2-2, with a tentative D call TRBD2 (5 bases). CDR1 SEHNR and CDR2 FQNEAQ come from the germline V gene (reference sequence). CDR3 length equals 15 residues. The CDR3 is CSSSLDTSGTGELFF. The CDR3 DNA follows: TGTTCCAGCAGCTTAGACACTAGTGGGACCGGGGAGCTGTTTTTT.

The CDR3 nucleotides are TGTGCCAGCAGCTTAGGACAGGTGGACACCATATATTTT. Amino acid sequence: CASSLGQVDTIYF. The chain joins TRBV7-6 to TRBJ1-3, with D possibly being TRBD1 (6 bases). Germline loops: CDR1 SGHVS, CDR2 FNYEAQ. The CDR3 sequence is 13 residues long. Deletions cut 1 base from V and 8 bases from J, with 9 bases between.

The V gene is TRBV27, the J gene TRBJ2-2, with TRBD1 matching 9 bases. This CDR3 has 14 amino acids. V shed 6 bases and J 7 bases; nucleotides not matched to a gene: 6. Germline CDR1 is MNHEY and CDR2 is SMNVEV (reference sequence). The CDR3 bases are TGTGCCAGCAGGTACAGGGGGCAAGGCGGGGAGCTGTTTTTT. Translating gives CASRYRGQGGELFF.

V gene TRBV30 combines with J gene TRBJ1-2, with 11 bases that match TRBD1. Germline V gene data show CDR1 as GTSNPN and CDR2 as SVGIG (reference sequence). V was pared by 2 bases and J by 6 bases, with 17 bases of the junction left unmatched. This CDR3 is built from 18 residues. The CDR3 region is CAWSRLRGTGGRMDGYTF. For the CDR3, the DNA is TGTGCCTGGAGTCGGCTCCGTGGGACAGGGGGGCGGATGGATGGCTACACCTTC.

This clone was detected a few times. This sequence joins TRBV5-4 and TRBJ1-1; D unresolved. The germline CDR1 and CDR2 sequences are SGHNT and YYREEE (reference sequence). The CDR3 length is 16 residues. V gave up 0 bases and J gave up 4 bases, with 16 bases separating them. The CDR3 is CASSLEIWAASTEAFF. The CDR3 bases are TGTGCCAGCAGCTTGGAAATTTGGGCAGCCAGCACTGAAGCTTTCTTT.

The CDR3 region has the DNA TGTGCCATCAGTGCCCAGGGACAGGGAGGTCATGGCTACACCTTC. This gives the protein CAISAQGQGGHGYTF. The chain carries TRBV10-3 and TRBJ1-2; the match to TRBD1 covers 9 bases. The CDR3 is made up of 15 amino acids. J lost 6 bases, V lost 4 bases, and 9 bases had no gene match. CDR1 is ENHRY and CDR2 is SYGVKD in the germline V gene.

This rearrangement joins TRBV6-5 to TRBJ1-2; D is unclear. The CDR3 consists of 15 residues. V shed 0 bases and J shed 5 bases, with 13 bases lying between them. CDR1 is MNHEY, CDR2 SVGAGI, per germline. CDR3: CASSYSPVPRYGYTF. The DNA for the CDR3 is TGTGCCAGCAGTTACTCGCCGGTGCCGAGGTATGGCTACACCTTC.

V and J are TRBV9 and TRBJ2-7; TRBD1 agrees at 11 bases. Germline V gene sequence: CDR1 SGDLS, CDR2 YYNGEE. The V segment lost 3 bases and the J segment 2 bases; nucleotides outside the gene matches: 4. This CDR3 comprises 15 residues. CDR3 residues: CASSEGTGGAYEQYF. CDR3 in DNA: TGTGCCAGCAGCGAGGGGACAGGGGGGGCCTACGAGCAGTACTTC.

This sequence joins TRBV2 and TRBJ2-5, with 9 bases aligning to TRBD2. This CDR3 comprises 17 residues. V lost 8 bases and J lost 6; bases outside the gene matches: 19. CDR1 is SNHLY, CDR2 FYNNEI, per germline. The CDR3 sequence is CASGLKASAGGGKTQYF. The CDR3 DNA reads as TGTGCCAGCGGGCTGAAGGCGTCAGCGGGGGGTGGGAAGACCCAGTACTTC.

The genes are TRBV4-3 and TRBJ1-2; 9 bases align to TRBD1. Trimming removed 4 bases from V and 3 bases from J; junction bases left unmatched: 3. The CDR3 extends over 14 amino acids. Germline CDR1 is LGHNA and CDR2 is YSLEER. The CDR3: CASSPRTGDYGYTF. The DNA for the CDR3 is TGCGCCAGCAGCCCGCGGACAGGGGACTATGGCTACACCTTC.

CDR3 loop: CASSPQGLAAEDTQYF. The CDR3 DNA follows: TGTGCCAGCAGCCCACAGGGACTAGCGGCAGAAGATACGCAGTATTTT. This chain joins TRBV7-8 and TRBJ2-3; 11 bases align to TRBD2. The germline CDR1 and CDR2 sequences are SGHVS and FQNEAQ. The CDR3 totals 16 residues. The V segment lost 5 bases and the J segment 5 bases; nucleotides outside the gene matches: 9. Drawing the rest from reference TRBV7-8 and TRBJ2-3, the complete variable domain is GAGVSQSPRYKVAKRGQDVALRCDPISGHVSLFWYQQALGQGPEFLTYFQNEAQLDKSGLPSDRFFAERPEGSVSTLKIQRTQQEDSAVYLCASSPQGLAAEDTQYFGPGTRLTVL.

This chain uses TRBV15 with TRBJ1-2; D is ambiguous. CDR1 and CDR2 from the germline V gene are LNHNV and YYDKDF (reference sequence). This CDR3 region has 13 residues. The ends were cut back, 0 bases at V and 8 bases at J, with 10 bases in the middle. CDR3 in amino acids: CATSRDRGNGYTF. CDR3 DNA sequence: TGTGCCACCAGCAGAGACCGGGGAAACGGCTACACCTTC.